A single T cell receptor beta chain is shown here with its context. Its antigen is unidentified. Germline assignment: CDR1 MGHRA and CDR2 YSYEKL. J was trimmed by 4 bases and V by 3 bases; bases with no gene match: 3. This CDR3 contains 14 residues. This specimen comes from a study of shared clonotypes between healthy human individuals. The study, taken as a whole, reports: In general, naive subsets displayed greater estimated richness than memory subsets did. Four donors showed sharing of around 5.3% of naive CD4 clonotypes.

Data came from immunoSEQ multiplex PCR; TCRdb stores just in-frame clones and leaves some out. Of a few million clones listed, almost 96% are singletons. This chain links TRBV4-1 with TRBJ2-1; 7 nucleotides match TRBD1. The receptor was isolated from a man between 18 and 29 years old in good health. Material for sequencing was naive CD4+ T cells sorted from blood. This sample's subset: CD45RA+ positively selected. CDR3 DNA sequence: TGCGCCAGCAGCCAGACAGGGAATTACAATGAGCAGTTCTTC. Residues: CASSQTGNYNEQFF.